The 13 T cell receptor beta chains given below trace back to one sample, sequenced in a study of human T cells and chemical hapten exposure. From the RACE reads, TCRdb called clonotypes with MiXCR, one entry per CDR3 protein. The sample records tens of thousands of distinct CDR3 sequences, roughly 10% being singletons. Time point meaning: patch test 1, 2 weeks after DPC sensitization. Treatment given: therapeutic diphenylcyclopropenone sensitization with weekly scalp DPC. Sample: whole blood, taken in connection with sensitization to the hapten diphenylcyclopropenone (DPC). These receptors all stem from a woman aged 55 to 70 with alopecia areata. Some clones in this sample may be carry-over from other donors' samples.

This clonotype was found many times. The chain links TRBV7-8 to TRBJ2-1; D is perhaps TRBD1 or TRBD2 (5 bases each). The CDR3 has 14 amino acids. The germline CDR1 and CDR2 sequences are SGHVS and FQNEAQ. The germline V and J ends were trimmed by 5 bases and 0 bases, with 8 bases remaining between them. DNA of the CDR3: TGTGCCAGCAGCCGGGACCTCTCCTACAATGAGCAGTTCTTC. This sequence encodes CASSRDLSYNEQFF.

In its sample, this clonotype was seen a few times. The chain links TRBV5-5 to TRBJ1-5, with D possibly matching TRBD1 (5 bases). CDR1 and CDR2 (germline): SGHKS, YYEKEE (reference sequence). The CDR3 has 16 residues. Trimming took 2 bases from V and 2 from J, leaving 14 bases between them. CDR3 sequence (DNA): TGTGCCAGCAGCTTCTCAACAGGTGGGCGCAATCAGCCCCAGCATTTT. Protein: CASSFSTGGRNQPQHF.

The CDR3 DNA sequence: TGCAGCGTTGCTAGGGCCAAAGAGACCCAGTACTTC. Protein sequence: CSVARAKETQYF. The chain recombines TRBV29-1 with TRBJ2-5; D call uncertain. Trimming took 4 bases from V and 3 from J, leaving 9 bases between them. The CDR3 has 12 residues. The germline gives CDR1 SQVTM, CDR2 ANQGSEA.

Ten or more counts support this clonotype. This rearrangement joins TRBV30 to TRBJ1-2; D unresolved. The CDR3 length is 16 residues. The germline CDR1 and CDR2 sequences are GTSNPN and SVGIG (reference sequence). V was shortened by 4 bases and J by 4 bases, with 22 bases between the two germline ends. CDR3 DNA sequence: TGTGCCTGGAAGAGTTCGGTTGCGTACAGACGCTATGGCTACACCTTC. Amino acid sequence: CAWKSSVAYRRYGYTF.

This clonotype was seen only a few times. The chain couples TRBV29-1 to TRBJ2-3; TRBD1 is a possible D gene (5 bases). The V and J ends lost 1 base and 2 bases respectively, with 7 bases between them. The length of the CDR3 is 13 residues. Germline CDR1 is SQVTM and CDR2 is ANQGSEA. The CDR3 is CSVEGQNTDTQYF. In DNA form, the CDR3 reads TGCAGCGTTGAAGGACAGAACACAGATACGCAGTATTTT.

This rearrangement joins TRBV9 to TRBJ2-7, with 8 bases aligning to TRBD1. Germline-derived CDR1 and CDR2 are SGDLS and YYNGEE. The ends lost 3 bases at V and 3 bases at J; junction bases unmatched: 5. The CDR3 contains 14 residues. CDR3 sequence reads: CASSAGTGFYEQYF. The CDR3 DNA follows: TGTGCCAGCAGCGCCGGGACAGGCTTCTACGAGCAGTACTTC.

V is TRBV12-3 or TRBV12-4 and J is TRBJ1-2; 7 nucleotides line up with TRBD1. This CDR3 has 13 amino acids. V lost 8 bases to trimming and J lost 0 bases; unmatched junction nucleotides: 3. The CDR3 reads CASGTDTNYGYTF. The CDR3, as DNA: TGTGCCAGCGGGACAGATACTAACTATGGCTACACCTTC.

This clonotype was picked up many times. The chain combines TRBV5-1 with TRBJ2-1; D is unresolved. Trimming left V 5 bases short and J 5 bases short, with 20 bases between. This CDR3 has 16 amino acids. Germline CDR1 is SGHRS and CDR2 is YFSETQ. CDR3 sequence reads: CASSSAARTDDNEQFF. CDR3 bases: TGCGCCAGCAGTTCCGCGGCTAGGACGGACGACAATGAGCAGTTCTTC.

This clonotype was counted only a few times. This chain connects TRBV21-1 to TRBJ2-7; the table names TRBD2, a call not compared with the DNA. TRBV21-1 is tagged as a pseudogene. The length of the CDR3 is 10 residues. The CDR3, as DNA: TGTGCGACGACTCCCCACGAGCAGTACTTC. Translation: CATTPHEQYF.

This clonotype was seen at least ten times. The genes are TRBV11-2 and TRBJ1-6; 9 bases fit TRBD1. The V and J ends lost 6 bases and 8 bases, in that order; junction bases with no gene match: 5. From germline, CDR1 is SGHAT and CDR2 FQNNGV. This CDR3 is built from 14 residues. The DNA for the CDR3 is TGTGCCAGCAGGTGGACAGGGGCAGATTCACCCCTCCACTTT. This gives the protein CASRWTGADSPLHF.

The genes are TRBV3-1 and TRBJ2-1; possibly TRBD2 for D (5 bases). V lost 4 bases and J lost 10, with 11 bases in between. This CDR3 is built from 12 residues. Germline V CDR1 and CDR2: LGHDT, YNNKEL (reference sequence). This CDR3 is CASSPGLAEQFF. CDR3 nucleotide sequence: TGTGCCAGCAGCCCCGGACTGGCAGAGCAGTTCTTC.

This clonotype was recorded many times. Here the CDR3 DNA reads TGTGCCAGCAGTTTGCAACAGGGGAACACTGAAGCTTTCTTT. Translated: CASSLQQGNTEAFF. The chain is built from TRBV6-6 and TRBJ1-1; possibly TRBD1 for D (6 bases). This CDR3 is built from 14 residues. The V and J ends lost 4 bases and 1 base respectively, with 10 bases between them. Germline assignment: CDR1 MNHNY and CDR2 SVGAGI (reference sequence).

This chain links TRBV5-5 with TRBJ1-1; D ambiguous. This CDR3 contains 13 residues. The germline gives CDR1 SGHKS, CDR2 YYEKEE (reference sequence). V gave up 4 bases and J gave up 3 bases, with 10 bases separating them. Written as DNA, the CDR3 is TGTGCCAGCAGCCCCGTTCCCGACACTGAAGCTTTCTTT. Protein sequence: CASSPVPDTEAFF.